The TCR beta chain described here comes from a study of vaccination effects on CD4 cells after COVID-19. The table lists this clone with a few counts. Its antigen is as yet unknown. Overall study findings and caveats: In the study, convalescent patients were few, and early post-infection timepoints were absent. Cross-reactivity with common cold coronaviruses was shown by only 1 of 255 vaccine-induced clones in healthy vaccinees.

This CDR3 has 17 amino acids. Germline trimming cut 7 bases from V and 0 bases from J; bases unmatched to any gene: 9. The germline V gene has CDR1 KGHDR and CDR2 SFDVKD. The assay was immunoSEQ multiplex PCR, and TCRdb's table has in-frame clones only and misses some. The table shows 71,000 or so clones, with around 72% occurring only once. Within the ViraFEST assay, antigen-specific CD4+ T cells underwent expansion with viral peptide pools prior to sequencing. Following culture for ten to eleven days, CD4+ T cells were isolated. Prior SARS-CoV-2 infection was absent in the vaccine recipients, as shown by negative nucleocapsid antibodies. Cultures had half their medium replaced with IL-2 medium on days 3 and 7.

Here the sequenced sample was CD4+ T cells from PBMCs cultured with HCoV-OC43 spike peptides, taken before COVID-19 vaccination. Documented subset: HCoV-OC43 spike overlapping peptide pool stimulation. The sequence was obtained from a human donor who received a COVID-19 vaccine. V usage is TRBV24-1 and J usage is TRBJ1-5; 9 positions match TRBD1. The CDR3 region is CATRDRGHGYSNQPQHF. For the CDR3, the DNA is TGTGCCACCAGGGACAGGGGACACGGATATAGCAATCAGCCCCAGCATTTT.